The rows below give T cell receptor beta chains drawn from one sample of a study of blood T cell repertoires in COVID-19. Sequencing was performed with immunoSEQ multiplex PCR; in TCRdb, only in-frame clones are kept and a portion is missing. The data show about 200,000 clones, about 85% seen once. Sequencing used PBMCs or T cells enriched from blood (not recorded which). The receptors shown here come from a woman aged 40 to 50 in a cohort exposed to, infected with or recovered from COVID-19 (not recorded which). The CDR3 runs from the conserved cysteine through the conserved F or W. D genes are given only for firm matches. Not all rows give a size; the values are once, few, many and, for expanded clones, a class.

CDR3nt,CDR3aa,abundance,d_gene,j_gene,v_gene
TGTGCCAGCAGCAGGGGCAGGGACACAGATACGCAGTATTTT,CASSRGRDTDTQYF,few,NA,TRBJ2-3,TRBV6-2/TRBV6-3
TGTGCCAGCAGCCGAAGGGCGGGAGTAACTGAAGCTTTCTTT,CASSRRAGVTEAFF,NA,NA,TRBJ1-1,TRBV27
TGTGCCAGCAGCGTAGTTGAGGCAGCGAACACTGAAGCTTTCTTT,CASSVVEAANTEAFF,NA,NA,TRBJ1-1,TRBV9
TGCGCCAGCAGCTTAAGAGAGAGCTCCTACAATGAGCAGTTCTTC,CASSLRESSYNEQFF,NA,NA,TRBJ2-1,TRBV5-1
TGTGCCAGCAGCTTGATAATAGCGGGAGCGGGGGAGCAGTACTTC,CASSLIIAGAGEQYF,NA,TRBD2,TRBJ2-7,TRBV5-6
TGTGCCAGCAGCTTGGACAGGGGGGTCTACGAGCAGTACTTC,CASSLDRGVYEQYF,many,TRBD1,TRBJ2-7,TRBV5-4
TGTGCCAGCAGCTTGGGACAGCGGAACACTGAAGCTTTCTTT,CASSLGQRNTEAFF,NA,TRBD1,TRBJ1-1,TRBV7-2
TGTGCCAGTAGTATAGATCCCGGGGGAGGTGAAAAACTGTTTTTT,CASSIDPGGGEKLFF,few,NA,TRBJ1-4,TRBV19
TGTGCCAGCAGTGACAGGGGAGATGAGACCCAGTACTTC,CASSDRGDETQYF,NA,NA,TRBJ2-5,TRBV6-1
TGCAGTGCTCGGACTTATGGCTACACCTTC,CSARTYGYTF,NA,NA,TRBJ1-2,TRBV20-1
TGTGCCACCAGTGATCTGGGACAGGGGCAGGGGGAGCTGTTTTTT,CATSDLGQGQGELFF,NA,TRBD1,TRBJ2-2,TRBV24-1
TGTGCCAGCAGCTTCCCCGGGGGTGAAGCTGAAGCTTTCTTT,CASSFPGGEAEAFF,NA,NA,TRBJ1-1,TRBV13
TGTGCCAGCGCCGACAGGGTACGGTTGAACACTGAAGCTTTCTTT,CASADRVRLNTEAFF,NA,TRBD1,TRBJ1-1,TRBV27
TGTGCCAGCAGTTCGGGTTTTCTGTACGAGCAGTACTTC,CASSSGFLYEQYF,NA,NA,TRBJ2-7,TRBV28
TGTGCCAGCAGTCCGCTAGCGGAAATCTACGAGCAGTACTTC,CASSPLAEIYEQYF,NA,TRBD2,TRBJ2-7,TRBV6-2/TRBV6-3
TGTGCCAGCAGCCAAGAAACCCCAGACAGAAGCAATCAGCCCCAGCATTTT,CASSQETPDRSNQPQHF,NA,NA,TRBJ1-5,TRBV4-2
TGTGCCAGCAGCTTAATGGGGGGGGACACTGAAGCTTTCTTT,CASSLMGGDTEAFF,NA,NA,TRBJ1-1,TRBV7-2
TGCGCCAGCAGCCAAGACGTGCAAACTGCCGAGCAGTACTTC,CASSQDVQTAEQYF,NA,NA,TRBJ2-7,TRBV4-3
TGCGCCAGCAGAACCACAGGGGAACTAAGGAACGAGCAGTACTTC,CASRTTGELRNEQYF,few,TRBD1,TRBJ2-7,TRBV10-1
TGCGCCAGCAGCTTGGTTCAGGGGGCGAGAGGATCTGAAGCTTTCTTT,CASSLVQGARGSEAFF,NA,TRBD1,TRBJ1-1,TRBV5-1
TGTGCCAGCAGCTTGGCAGGGAGGGCGAGTGAAAAACTGTTTTTT,CASSLAGRASEKLFF,NA,NA,TRBJ1-4,TRBV5-8
TGTGCCAGCAGTTTGGGGACTCCCCCCACAGATACGCAGTATTTT,CASSLGTPPTDTQYF,NA,NA,TRBJ2-3,TRBV27
TGTGCCAGCAGTTACGGGGGGTACACTGAAGCTTTCTTT,CASSYGGYTEAFF,NA,NA,TRBJ1-1,TRBV6-5
TGTGCCAGCAGCTTATTAGGGACTTCCTACAATGAGCAGTTCTTC,CASSLLGTSYNEQFF,NA,NA,TRBJ2-1,TRBV11-2
TGTGCCACCCCCCAGGAGGACGGATTCCAAGAGACCCAGTACTTC,CATPQEDGFQETQYF,NA,NA,TRBJ2-5,TRBV21-1
TGCGCCAGCAGTGAGTCGAACGGCCGGGGGGCGGATACGCAGTATTTT,CASSESNGRGADTQYF,NA,NA,TRBJ2-3,TRBV10-1
TGTGCCAGCAATGGACAATCTAGGGGGAACACTGAAGCTTTCTTT,CASNGQSRGNTEAFF,NA,NA,TRBJ1-1,TRBV2
TGTGCCAGTAGTTTGGGACAGGGGCACAATGAGCAGTTCTTC,CASSLGQGHNEQFF,NA,TRBD1,TRBJ2-1,TRBV19
TGTGCCACGCGTACGGGGGCAACTAATGAAAAACTGTTTTTT,CATRTGATNEKLFF,NA,NA,TRBJ1-4,TRBV6-5
TGTGCCAGTAGCGGGAGGGACGGATTTAGCAATCAGCCCCAGCATTTT,CASSGRDGFSNQPQHF,NA,NA,TRBJ1-5,TRBV19
TGTGCCAGCCAAAACCTCCAGCGAGGGCACTATAATTCACCCCTCCACTTT,CASQNLQRGHYNSPLHF,many,NA,TRBJ1-6,TRBV28
TGTGCCAGCAGCCAAAGGTTCAATCGTGACAGGGGCTCCTACAATGAGCAGTTCTTC,CASSQRFNRDRGSYNEQFF,once,TRBD1,TRBJ2-1,TRBV3-1/TRBV3-2
TGTGCCAGCGACCGAGGCCAGGGTCTCATACCCCAGCATTTT,CASDRGQGLIPQHF,NA,NA,TRBJ1-5,TRBV6-5
TGTGCCAGTAGTCGAATAGAATATGGGGGCCTTCATGAAAAACTGTTTTTT,CASSRIEYGGLHEKLFF,NA,NA,TRBJ1-4,TRBV19
TGTGCCAGCAGCGTGGCAGGGAGGGATCAGCCCCAGCATTTT,CASSVAGRDQPQHF,NA,NA,TRBJ1-5,TRBV7-2
TGTGCCAGCAGCCAAACTGCCAATGAGCAGTTCTTC,CASSQTANEQFF,NA,NA,TRBJ2-1,TRBV5-6
TGTGCCAGCAGTGAACCCCTGACTAACGTCAATTCACCCCTCCACTTT,CASSEPLTNVNSPLHF,NA,NA,TRBJ1-6,TRBV25-1
TGTGCCAGCAGCTCAAGGGGTGGGCCAGAAAAACTGTTTTTT,CASSSRGGPEKLFF,NA,NA,TRBJ1-4,TRBV5-4
TGTGCCAGCAGCGTAGGGACTAGCGGGAGCAATGAGCAGTTCTTC,CASSVGTSGSNEQFF,NA,TRBD2,TRBJ2-1,TRBV9
TGTGCCAGTAGTCCTCCCGCTTTCTTT,CASSPPAFF,NA,NA,TRBJ1-1,TRBV19
TGCGCCAGCAGCTGGCGGGGGGCGTACAATGAGCAGTTCTTC,CASSWRGAYNEQFF,few,TRBD2,TRBJ2-1,TRBV5-1
TGCGCCAGCAGTGAGTCTGGAACAGGGACCCAAGAGACCCAGTACTTC,CASSESGTGTQETQYF,NA,NA,TRBJ2-5,TRBV10-1
TGTGCCATCAGTGAATCCCCCTGGGTCAGGGAGAACACTGAAGCTTTCTTT,CAISESPWVRENTEAFF,NA,NA,TRBJ1-1,TRBV10-3
TGTGCCAGCAGCTTAGAACGGTACAATGAGCAGTTCTTC,CASSLERYNEQFF,NA,NA,TRBJ2-1,TRBV13
TGTGCCAGCAGCCATCACAATCCTGACAGGAACACTGAAGCTTTCTTT,CASSHHNPDRNTEAFF,NA,NA,TRBJ1-1,TRBV4-2
TGTGCCACCAGGACTGGGACAGGGGATCAGCCCCAGCATTTT,CATRTGTGDQPQHF,NA,TRBD1,TRBJ1-5,TRBV19
TGTGCCAGCAGCCAAGTACTTGCCTTCCAAGAGACCCAGTACTTC,CASSQVLAFQETQYF,NA,NA,TRBJ2-5,TRBV4-2
TGTGCCAGCAGCCCGACCGACAGGGTGGGATCGAACACTGAAGCTTTCTTT,CASSPTDRVGSNTEAFF,NA,TRBD1,TRBJ1-1,TRBV7-2
TGTGCCAGCCGCAAGACAGGGGCTAACACCGGGGAGCTGTTTTTT,CASRKTGANTGELFF,once,TRBD1,TRBJ2-2,TRBV7-8
TGTGCCAGCAGTTGGAGTGACAGCAGTCAGCCCCAGCATTTT,CASSWSDSSQPQHF,NA,NA,TRBJ1-5,TRBV6-2/TRBV6-3
TGTGCCAGCTCGGACGTACAGGGGGCGAGGACTGAAGCTTTCTTT,CASSDVQGARTEAFF,NA,TRBD1,TRBJ1-1,TRBV18